This T cell receptor beta chain was identified in a study of T cell repertoires in cytomegalovirus infection (dated by TCRdb to between 2018 and 2021). Broadly, across the study: Because public TCR beta signatures pointed to carriage of CMV infection together with the matching HLA type, the HLA type of each donor mattered for the analysis.

The sequencer listed for this sample is Illumina HiSeq 1500. TCRdb handled the public reads itself, with Q25 trimming in fastp and clone calling in MiXCR, and kept productive beta chains. Merged by CDR3 protein, the rows form single entries marked with the most common genes and DNA. This sample gives tens of thousands of distinct CDR3 sequences in total; 25% to 40% of them show up just once. The leading ten clones occupy roughly 70% of the sample. Paper-wide results and their limitations: Cumulative frequency of public TCR beta family members discriminated carriers of CMV infection plus the relevant HLA type in this cohort and an independent roughly 350-donor cohort. In the ex vivo response, HLA-C-restricted CMV-specific TCR beta clonotypes were dominant, and in two of eight donors the single most frequent clonotype came from this HLA-C-restricted group.

The CDR1 and CDR2 encoded by the germline V gene (reference sequence) are DFQATT and SNEGSKA. The V and J ends are trimmed by 3 bases and 1 base, leaving 6 bases between them. The CDR3, from cysteine to phenylalanine, totals 12 residues. The retained sequence is limited to the CDR3, 36 bases, with the frame set at the first base. This clonotype has more than one count but fewer than ten. Its antigen has not been determined. No much larger clonotype is one base removed from it; base qualities were not supplied. The clonotype was recovered from a human donor in good health (CMV status not recorded). Some clones in this sample may be carry-over from other donors' samples. Sequencing used PBMCs, sequenced either directly or after in vitro stimulation (not recorded which). The sequence is built from TRBV20-1 and TRBJ1-1, with no D gene named confidently. The nucleotide sequence reads TGCAGTGCTAGTGCACAGAACACTGAAGCTTTCTTT. Translated, this is CSASAQNTEAFF.